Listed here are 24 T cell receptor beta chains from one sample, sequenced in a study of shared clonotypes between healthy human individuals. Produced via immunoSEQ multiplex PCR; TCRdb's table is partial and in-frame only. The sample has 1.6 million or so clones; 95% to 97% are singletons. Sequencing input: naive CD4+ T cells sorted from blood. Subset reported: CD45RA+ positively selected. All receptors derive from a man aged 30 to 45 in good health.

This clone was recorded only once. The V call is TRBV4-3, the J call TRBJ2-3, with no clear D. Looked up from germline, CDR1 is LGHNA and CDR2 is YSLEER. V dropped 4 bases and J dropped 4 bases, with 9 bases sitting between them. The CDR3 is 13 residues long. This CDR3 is CASSPPESDTQYF. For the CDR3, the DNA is TGCGCCAGCAGCCCCCCCGAGTCAGATACGCAGTATTTT.

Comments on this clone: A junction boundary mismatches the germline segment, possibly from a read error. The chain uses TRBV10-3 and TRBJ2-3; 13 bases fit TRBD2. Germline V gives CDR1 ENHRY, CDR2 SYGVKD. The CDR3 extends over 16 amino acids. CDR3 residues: CAISKLAGGLTGTQYF. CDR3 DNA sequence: TGTGCCATCAGCAAACTAGCGGGAGGGTTGACAGGTACGCAGTATTTT.

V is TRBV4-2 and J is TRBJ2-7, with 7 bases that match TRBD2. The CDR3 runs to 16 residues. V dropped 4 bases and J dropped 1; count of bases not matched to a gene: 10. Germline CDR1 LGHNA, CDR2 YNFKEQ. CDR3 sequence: CASSRGEGGISYEQYF. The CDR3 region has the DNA TGTGCCAGCAGCCGAGGGGAGGGAGGGATATCCTACGAGCAGTACTTC.

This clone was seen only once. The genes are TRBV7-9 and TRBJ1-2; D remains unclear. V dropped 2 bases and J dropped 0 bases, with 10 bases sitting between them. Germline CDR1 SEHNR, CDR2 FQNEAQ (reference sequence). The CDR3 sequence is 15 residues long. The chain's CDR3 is CASSLSRSTNYGYTF. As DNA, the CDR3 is TGTGCCAGCAGCTTAAGTCGGAGTACTAACTATGGCTACACCTTC. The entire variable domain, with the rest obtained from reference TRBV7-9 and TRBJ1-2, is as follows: DTGVSQNPRHKITKRGQNVTFRCDPISEHNRLYWYRQTLGQGPEFLTYFQNEAQLEKSRLLSDRFSAERPKGSFSTLEIQRTEQGDSAMYLCASSLSRSTNYGYTFGSGTRLTVV.

CDR3 amino acids: CATNERAGYYQNTGELFF. In DNA form, the CDR3 reads TGTGCCACGAACGAGCGGGCAGGTTATTACCAGAACACCGGGGAGCTGTTTTTT. The chain uses TRBV7-9 and TRBJ2-2; tentative D call: TRBD2 (6 bases). The CDR3 is 18 amino acids. Germline CDR1 and CDR2: SEHNR and FQNEAQ (reference sequence). The ends were cut back, 10 bases at V and 1 base at J, with 25 bases in the middle.

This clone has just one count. CDR3 region: CASSAPGDPGQQFF. In DNA, the CDR3 is TGTGCCAGCAGTGCTCCGGGGGATCCGGGACAGCAGTTCTTC. This chain uses TRBV6-5 with TRBJ2-1; D might be TRBD2 (6 bases). V lost 5 bases to trimming and J lost 11 bases, with 19 bases between them. Germline CDR1 MNHEY, CDR2 SVGAGI. This CDR3 is built from 14 residues.

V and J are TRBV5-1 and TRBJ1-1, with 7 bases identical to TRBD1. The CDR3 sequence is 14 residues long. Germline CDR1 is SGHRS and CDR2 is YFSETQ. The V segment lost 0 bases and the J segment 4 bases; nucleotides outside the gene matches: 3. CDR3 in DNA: TGCGCCAGCAGCTTGGCTGCAGGGGGCACTGAAGCTTTCTTT. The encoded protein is CASSLAAGGTEAFF.

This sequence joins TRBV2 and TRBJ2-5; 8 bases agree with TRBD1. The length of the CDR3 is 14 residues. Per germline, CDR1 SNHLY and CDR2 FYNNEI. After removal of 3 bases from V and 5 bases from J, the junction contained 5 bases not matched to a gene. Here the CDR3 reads CASSETGDGETQYF. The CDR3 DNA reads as TGTGCCAGCAGTGAGACAGGGGATGGGGAGACCCAGTACTTC.

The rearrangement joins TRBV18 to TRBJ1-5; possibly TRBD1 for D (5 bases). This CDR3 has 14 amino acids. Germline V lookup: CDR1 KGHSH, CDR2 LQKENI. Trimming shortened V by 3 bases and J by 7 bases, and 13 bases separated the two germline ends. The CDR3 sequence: CASSPDSWGQPQHF. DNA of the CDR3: TGTGCCAGCTCACCCGACAGCTGGGGGCAGCCCCAGCATTTT.

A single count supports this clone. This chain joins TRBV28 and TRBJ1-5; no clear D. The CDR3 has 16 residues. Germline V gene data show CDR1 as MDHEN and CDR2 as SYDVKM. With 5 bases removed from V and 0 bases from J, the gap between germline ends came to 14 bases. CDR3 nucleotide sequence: TGTGCCAGCAGTAGTCCCGGTGGAGATAGCAATCAGCCCCAGCATTTT. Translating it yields CASSSPGGDSNQPQHF. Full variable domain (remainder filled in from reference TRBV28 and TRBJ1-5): DVKVTQSSRYLVKRTGEKVFLECVQDMDHENMFWYRQDPGLGLRLIYFSYDVKMKEKGDIPEGYSVSREKKERFSLILESASTNQTSMYLCASSSPGGDSNQPQHFGDGTRLSIL.

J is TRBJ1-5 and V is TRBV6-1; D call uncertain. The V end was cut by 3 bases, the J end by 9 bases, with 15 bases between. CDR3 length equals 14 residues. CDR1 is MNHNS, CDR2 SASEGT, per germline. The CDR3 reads CASSDTGGWRPQHF. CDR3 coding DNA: TGTGCCAGCAGTGATACTGGTGGGTGGCGGCCCCAGCATTTT.

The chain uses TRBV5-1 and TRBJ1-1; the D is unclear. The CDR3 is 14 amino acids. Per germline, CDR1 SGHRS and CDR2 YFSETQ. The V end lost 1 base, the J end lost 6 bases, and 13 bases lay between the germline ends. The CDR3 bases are TGCGCCAGCAGCTTGACGGCGGGAGGCTCTGAAGCTTTCTTT. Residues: CASSLTAGGSEAFF.

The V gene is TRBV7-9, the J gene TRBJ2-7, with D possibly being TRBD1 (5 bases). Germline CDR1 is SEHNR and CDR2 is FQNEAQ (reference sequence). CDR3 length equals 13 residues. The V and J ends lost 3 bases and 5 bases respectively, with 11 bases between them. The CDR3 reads CASSLGPFNEQYF. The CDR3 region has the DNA TGTGCCAGCAGCTTGGGGCCTTTCAACGAGCAGTACTTC.

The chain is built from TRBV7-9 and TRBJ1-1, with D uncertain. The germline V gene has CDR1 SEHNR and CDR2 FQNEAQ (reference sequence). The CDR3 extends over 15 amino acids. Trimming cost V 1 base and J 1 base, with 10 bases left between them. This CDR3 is CASSLVGMANTEAFF. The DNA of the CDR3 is TGTGCCAGCAGCTTAGTAGGGATGGCGAACACTGAAGCTTTCTTT.

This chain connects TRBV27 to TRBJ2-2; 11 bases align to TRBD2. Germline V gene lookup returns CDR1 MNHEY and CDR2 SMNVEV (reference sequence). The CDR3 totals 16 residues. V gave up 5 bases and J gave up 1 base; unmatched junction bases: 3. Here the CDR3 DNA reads TGTGCCAGCAGTCCTGGACTAGCGGGGAACACCGGGGAGCTGTTTTTT. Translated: CASSPGLAGNTGELFF.

The CDR3 nucleotides are TGTGCCAGCAGCTTCCGCGGACAGGGTGGCAATCAGCCCCAGCATTTT. Translation gives CASSFRGQGGNQPQHF. The rearrangement joins TRBV7-2 to TRBJ1-5; TRBD1 matches at 8 bases. The V and J ends lost 3 bases and 2 bases, in that order; junction bases with no gene match: 6. The CDR3 runs to 16 residues. Germline values: CDR1 SGHTA, CDR2 FQGNSA.

This CDR3 is CASSPDRAYEQYF. The CDR3 DNA sequence: TGTGCCAGCAGTCCCGACAGGGCCTACGAGCAGTACTTC. The chain links TRBV27 to TRBJ2-7; 7 positions match TRBD1. Germline assignment: CDR1 MNHEY and CDR2 SMNVEV (reference sequence). V trimming: 5 bases; J trimming: 2 bases; junction bases outside the gene matches: 3. The CDR3 has 13 residues.

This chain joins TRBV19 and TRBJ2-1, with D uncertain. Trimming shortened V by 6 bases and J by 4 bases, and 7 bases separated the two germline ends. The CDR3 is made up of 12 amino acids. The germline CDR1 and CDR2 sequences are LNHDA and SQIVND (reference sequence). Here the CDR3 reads CASSQQYNEQFF. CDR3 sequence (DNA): TGTGCCAGTAGCCAACAGTACAATGAGCAGTTCTTC.

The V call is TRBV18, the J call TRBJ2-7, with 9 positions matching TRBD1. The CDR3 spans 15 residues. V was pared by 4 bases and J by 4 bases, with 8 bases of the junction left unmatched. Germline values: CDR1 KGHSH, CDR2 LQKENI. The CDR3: CASSRAGTGRYEQYF. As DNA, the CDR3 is TGTGCCAGCTCACGCGCCGGGACAGGGAGGTACGAGCAGTACTTC. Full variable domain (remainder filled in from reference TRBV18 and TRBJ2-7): NAGVMQNPRHLVRRRGQEARLRCSPMKGHSHVYWYRQLPEEGLKFMVYLQKENIIDESGMPKERFSAEFPKEGPSILRIQQVVRGDSAAYFCASSRAGTGRYEQYFGPGTRLTVT.

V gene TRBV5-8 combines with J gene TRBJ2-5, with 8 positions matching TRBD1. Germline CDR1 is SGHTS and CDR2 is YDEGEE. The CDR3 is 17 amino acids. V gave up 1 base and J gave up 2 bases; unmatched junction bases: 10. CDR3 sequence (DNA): TGTGCCAGCAGCTTGTTGACAGGGGCGTCCCCTCAAGAGACCCAGTACTTC. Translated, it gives CASSLLTGASPQETQYF.

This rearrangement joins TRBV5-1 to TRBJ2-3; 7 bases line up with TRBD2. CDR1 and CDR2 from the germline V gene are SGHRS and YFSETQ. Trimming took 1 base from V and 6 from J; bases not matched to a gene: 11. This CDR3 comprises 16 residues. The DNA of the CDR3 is TGCGCCAGCAGCTTGTCTACTGCCGCGGGAGCGGATACGCAGTATTTT. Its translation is CASSLSTAAGADTQYF.

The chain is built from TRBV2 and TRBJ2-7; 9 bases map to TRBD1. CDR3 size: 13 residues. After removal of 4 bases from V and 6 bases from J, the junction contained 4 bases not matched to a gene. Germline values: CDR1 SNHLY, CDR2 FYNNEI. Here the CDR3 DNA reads TGTGCCAGCAGTGCAGACAGGGGGAGCGAGCAGTACTTC. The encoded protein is CASSADRGSEQYF. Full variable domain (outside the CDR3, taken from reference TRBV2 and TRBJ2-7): EPEVTQTPSHQVTQMGQEVILRCVPISNHLYFYWYRQILGQKVEFLVSFYNNEISEKSEIFDDQFSVERPDGSNFTLKIRSTKLEDSAMYFCASSADRGSEQYFGPGTRLTVT.

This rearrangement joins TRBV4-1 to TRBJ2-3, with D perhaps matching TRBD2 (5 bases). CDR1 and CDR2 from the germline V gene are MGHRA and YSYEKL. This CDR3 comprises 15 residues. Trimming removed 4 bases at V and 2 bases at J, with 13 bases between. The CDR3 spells CASSLMAGLTDTQYF. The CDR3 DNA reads TGCGCCAGCAGCCTGATGGCGGGCCTCACAGATACGCAGTATTTT.

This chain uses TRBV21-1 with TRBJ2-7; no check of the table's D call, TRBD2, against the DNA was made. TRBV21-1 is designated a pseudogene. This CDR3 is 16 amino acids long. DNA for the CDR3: TGTGCCAGCAGCAAAGACCCGAGCCGCGGGGCCTACGAGCAGTACTTC. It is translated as CASSKDPSRGAYEQYF.